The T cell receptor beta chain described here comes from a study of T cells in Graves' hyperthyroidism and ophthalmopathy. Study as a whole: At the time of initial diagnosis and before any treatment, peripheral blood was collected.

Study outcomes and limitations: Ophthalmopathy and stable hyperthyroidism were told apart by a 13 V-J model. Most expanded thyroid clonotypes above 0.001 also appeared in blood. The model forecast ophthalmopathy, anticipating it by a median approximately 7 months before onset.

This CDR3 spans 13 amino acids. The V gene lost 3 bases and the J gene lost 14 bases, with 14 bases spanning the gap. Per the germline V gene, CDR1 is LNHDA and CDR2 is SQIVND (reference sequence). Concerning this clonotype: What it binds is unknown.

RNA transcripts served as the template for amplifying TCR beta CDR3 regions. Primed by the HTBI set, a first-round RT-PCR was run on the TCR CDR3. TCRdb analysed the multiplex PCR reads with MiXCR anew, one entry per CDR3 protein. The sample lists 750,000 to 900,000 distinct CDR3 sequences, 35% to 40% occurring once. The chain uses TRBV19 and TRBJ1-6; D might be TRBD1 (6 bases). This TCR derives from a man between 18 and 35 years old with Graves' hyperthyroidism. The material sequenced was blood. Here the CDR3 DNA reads TGTGCCAGTAGTATGGGACATCCCTCTACCCTCCACTTT. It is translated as CASSMGHPSTLHF.